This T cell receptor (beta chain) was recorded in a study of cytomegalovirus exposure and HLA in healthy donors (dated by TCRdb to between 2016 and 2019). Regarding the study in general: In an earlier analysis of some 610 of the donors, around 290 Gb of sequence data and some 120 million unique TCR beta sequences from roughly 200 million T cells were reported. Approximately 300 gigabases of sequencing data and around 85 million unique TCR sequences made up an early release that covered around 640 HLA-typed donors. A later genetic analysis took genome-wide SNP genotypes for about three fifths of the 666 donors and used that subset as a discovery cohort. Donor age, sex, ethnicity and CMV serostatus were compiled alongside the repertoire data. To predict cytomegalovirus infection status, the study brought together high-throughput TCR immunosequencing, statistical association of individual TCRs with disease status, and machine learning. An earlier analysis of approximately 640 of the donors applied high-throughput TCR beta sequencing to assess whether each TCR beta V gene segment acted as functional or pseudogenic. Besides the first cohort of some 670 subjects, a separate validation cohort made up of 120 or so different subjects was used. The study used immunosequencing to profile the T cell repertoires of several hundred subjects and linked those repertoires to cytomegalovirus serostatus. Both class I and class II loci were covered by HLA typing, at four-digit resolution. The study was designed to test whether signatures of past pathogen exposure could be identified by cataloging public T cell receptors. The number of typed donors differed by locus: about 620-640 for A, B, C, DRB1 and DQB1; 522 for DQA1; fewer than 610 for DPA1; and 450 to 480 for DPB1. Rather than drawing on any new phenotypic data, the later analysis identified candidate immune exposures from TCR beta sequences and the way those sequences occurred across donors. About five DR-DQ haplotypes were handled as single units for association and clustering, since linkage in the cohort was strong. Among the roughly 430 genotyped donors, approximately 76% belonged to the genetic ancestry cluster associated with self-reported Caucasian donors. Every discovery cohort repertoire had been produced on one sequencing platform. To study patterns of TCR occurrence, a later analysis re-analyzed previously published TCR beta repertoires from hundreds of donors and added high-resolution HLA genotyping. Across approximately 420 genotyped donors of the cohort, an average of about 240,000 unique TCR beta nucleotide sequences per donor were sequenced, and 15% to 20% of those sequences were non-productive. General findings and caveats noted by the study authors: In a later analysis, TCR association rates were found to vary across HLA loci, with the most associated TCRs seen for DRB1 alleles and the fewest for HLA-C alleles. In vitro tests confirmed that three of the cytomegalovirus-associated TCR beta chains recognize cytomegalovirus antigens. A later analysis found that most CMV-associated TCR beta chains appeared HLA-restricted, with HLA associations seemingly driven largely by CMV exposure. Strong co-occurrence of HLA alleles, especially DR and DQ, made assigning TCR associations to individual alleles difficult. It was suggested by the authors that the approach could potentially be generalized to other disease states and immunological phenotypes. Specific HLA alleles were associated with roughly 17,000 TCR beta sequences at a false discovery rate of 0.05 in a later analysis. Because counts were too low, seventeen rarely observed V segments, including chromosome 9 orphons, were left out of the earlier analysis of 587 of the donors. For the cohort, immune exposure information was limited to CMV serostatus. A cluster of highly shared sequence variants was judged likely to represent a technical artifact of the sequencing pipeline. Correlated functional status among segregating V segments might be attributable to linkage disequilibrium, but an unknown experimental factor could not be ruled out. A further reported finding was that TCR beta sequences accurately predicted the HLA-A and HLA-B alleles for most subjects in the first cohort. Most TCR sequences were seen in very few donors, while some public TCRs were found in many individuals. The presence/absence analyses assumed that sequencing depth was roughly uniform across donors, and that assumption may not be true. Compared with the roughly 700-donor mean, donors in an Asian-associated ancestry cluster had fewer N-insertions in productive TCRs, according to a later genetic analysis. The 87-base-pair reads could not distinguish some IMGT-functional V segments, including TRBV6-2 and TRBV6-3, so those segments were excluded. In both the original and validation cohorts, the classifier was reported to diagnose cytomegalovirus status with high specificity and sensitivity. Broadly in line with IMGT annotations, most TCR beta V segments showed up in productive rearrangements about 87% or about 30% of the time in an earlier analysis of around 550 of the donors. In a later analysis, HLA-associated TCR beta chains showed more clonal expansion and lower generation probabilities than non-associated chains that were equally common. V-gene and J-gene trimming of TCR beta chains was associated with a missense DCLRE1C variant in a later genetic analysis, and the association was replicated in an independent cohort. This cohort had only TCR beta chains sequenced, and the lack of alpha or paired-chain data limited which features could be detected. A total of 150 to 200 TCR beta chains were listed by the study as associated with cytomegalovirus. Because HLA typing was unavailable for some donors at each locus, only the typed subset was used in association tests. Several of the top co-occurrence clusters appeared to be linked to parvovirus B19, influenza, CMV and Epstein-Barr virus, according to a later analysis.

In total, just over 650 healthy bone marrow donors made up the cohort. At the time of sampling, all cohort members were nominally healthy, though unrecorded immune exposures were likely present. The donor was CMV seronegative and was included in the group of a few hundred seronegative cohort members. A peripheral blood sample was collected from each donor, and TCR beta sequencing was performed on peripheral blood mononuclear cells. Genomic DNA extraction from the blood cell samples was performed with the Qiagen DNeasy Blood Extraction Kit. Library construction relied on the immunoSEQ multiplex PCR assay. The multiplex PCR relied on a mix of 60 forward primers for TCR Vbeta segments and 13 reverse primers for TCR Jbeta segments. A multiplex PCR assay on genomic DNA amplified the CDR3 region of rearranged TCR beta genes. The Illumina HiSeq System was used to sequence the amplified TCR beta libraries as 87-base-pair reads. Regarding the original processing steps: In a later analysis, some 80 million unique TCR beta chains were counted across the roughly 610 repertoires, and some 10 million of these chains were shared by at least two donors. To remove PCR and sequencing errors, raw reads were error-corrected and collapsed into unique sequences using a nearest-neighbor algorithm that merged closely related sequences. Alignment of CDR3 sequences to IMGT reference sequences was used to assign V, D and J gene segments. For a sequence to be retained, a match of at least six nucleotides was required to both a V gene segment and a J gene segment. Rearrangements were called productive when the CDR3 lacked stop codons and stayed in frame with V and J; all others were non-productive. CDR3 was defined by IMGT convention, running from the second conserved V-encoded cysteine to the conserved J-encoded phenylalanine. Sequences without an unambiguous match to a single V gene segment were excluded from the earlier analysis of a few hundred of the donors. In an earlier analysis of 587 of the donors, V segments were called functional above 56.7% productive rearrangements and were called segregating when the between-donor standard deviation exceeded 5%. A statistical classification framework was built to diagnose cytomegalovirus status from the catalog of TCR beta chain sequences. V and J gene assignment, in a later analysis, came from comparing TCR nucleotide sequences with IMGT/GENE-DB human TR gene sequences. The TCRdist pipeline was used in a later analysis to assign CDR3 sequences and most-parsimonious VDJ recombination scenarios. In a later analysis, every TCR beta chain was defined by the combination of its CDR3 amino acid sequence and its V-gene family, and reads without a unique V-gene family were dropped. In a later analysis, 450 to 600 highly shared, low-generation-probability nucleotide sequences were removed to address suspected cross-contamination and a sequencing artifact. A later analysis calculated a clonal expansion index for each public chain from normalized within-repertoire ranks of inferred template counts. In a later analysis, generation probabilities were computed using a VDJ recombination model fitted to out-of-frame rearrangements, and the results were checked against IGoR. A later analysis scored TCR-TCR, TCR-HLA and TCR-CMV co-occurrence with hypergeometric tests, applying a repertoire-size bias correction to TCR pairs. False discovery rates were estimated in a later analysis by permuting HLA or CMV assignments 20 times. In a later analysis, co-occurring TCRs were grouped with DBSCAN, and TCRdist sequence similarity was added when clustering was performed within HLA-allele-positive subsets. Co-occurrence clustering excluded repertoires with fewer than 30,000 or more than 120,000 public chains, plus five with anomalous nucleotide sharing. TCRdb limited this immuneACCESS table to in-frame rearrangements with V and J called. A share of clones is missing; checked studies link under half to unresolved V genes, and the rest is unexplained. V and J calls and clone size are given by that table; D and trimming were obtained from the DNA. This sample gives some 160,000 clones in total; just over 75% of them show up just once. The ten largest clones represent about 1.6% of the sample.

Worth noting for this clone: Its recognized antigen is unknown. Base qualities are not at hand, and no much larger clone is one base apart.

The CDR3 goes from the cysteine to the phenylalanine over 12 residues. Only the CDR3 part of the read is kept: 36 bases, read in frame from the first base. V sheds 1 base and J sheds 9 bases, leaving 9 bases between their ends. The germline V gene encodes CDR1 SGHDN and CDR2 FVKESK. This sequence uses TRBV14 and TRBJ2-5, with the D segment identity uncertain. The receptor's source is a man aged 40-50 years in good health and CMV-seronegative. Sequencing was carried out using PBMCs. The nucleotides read TGTGCCAGCAGCCAAGGCGTTGAGGCCCAGTACTTC. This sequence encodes CASSQGVEAQYF.